The clone carrying this T cell receptor beta chain was seen ten or more times. What it recognizes is unknown. This sample was included in a study of Graves' ophthalmopathy and Graves' hyperthyroidism. Points from the study as a whole: The model forecast ophthalmopathy progression, reaching around 70% sensitivity and around 75% specificity.

This CDR3 is built from 14 residues. Deletions cut 0 bases from V and 3 bases from J, with 7 bases between. Germline CDR1 SGHTS, CDR2 YDEGEE. Moderate-to-severe activity, CAS ≥3, NOSPECS ≥4 and duration under 3 months were recorded for donors with ophthalmopathy. Scientists amplified the TCR beta CDR3 regions from RNA transcripts. HTBI primers were used in a first-round RT-PCR, which preceded a second-round multiplex PCR. TCRdb passed the multiplex PCR reads through MiXCR, listing each CDR3 protein once. Seen here are some 250,000 distinct CDR3 sequences, about 46% observed once, and the top ten hold around 47%.

The sequence was obtained from an adult man with Graves' ophthalmopathy. The genes are TRBV5-8 and TRBJ1-5; no firm D call. The sequenced sample consisted of peripheral blood. The CDR3, as DNA: TGTGCCAGCAGCTTGGTAGGGTTCAATCAGCCCCAGCATTTT. Residues: CASSLVGFNQPQHF.